The entry below gives a single T cell receptor (beta chain) sequence along with its context. In the study's own analysis: Reference gene primer amplification yielded estimated nucleated cell counts. The table came from immunoSEQ multiplex PCR; TCRdb's copy has only in-frame clones and leaves some out. V and J calls and clone size are those listed in that table; D and trimming were worked out from the DNA. Of about 27,000 clones listed, 91% were seen once; the top ten hold about a sixth. This sample was taken from a study of blood T cell repertoires in COVID-19. Study-wide background: COVID-19 samples, acute and convalescent, were from the United States, Italy and Spain. T cells, B-cell-depleted T cells, or PBMCs supplied cDNA or gDNA.

The length of the CDR3 is 15 residues. The germline CDR1 and CDR2 sequences are KGHSH and LQKENI. The V segment lost 3 bases and the J segment 0 bases; nucleotides outside the gene matches: 1. The sequence came from a human donor with active COVID-19. The donor label of this sample is uncertain. Input material: peripheral blood. V usage is TRBV18 and J usage is TRBJ2-3; 9 nucleotides align to TRBD2. The CDR3 loop reads CASSPTSGSTDTQYF. DNA of the CDR3: TGTGCCAGCTCACCTACTAGCGGGAGCACAGATACGCAGTATTTT.